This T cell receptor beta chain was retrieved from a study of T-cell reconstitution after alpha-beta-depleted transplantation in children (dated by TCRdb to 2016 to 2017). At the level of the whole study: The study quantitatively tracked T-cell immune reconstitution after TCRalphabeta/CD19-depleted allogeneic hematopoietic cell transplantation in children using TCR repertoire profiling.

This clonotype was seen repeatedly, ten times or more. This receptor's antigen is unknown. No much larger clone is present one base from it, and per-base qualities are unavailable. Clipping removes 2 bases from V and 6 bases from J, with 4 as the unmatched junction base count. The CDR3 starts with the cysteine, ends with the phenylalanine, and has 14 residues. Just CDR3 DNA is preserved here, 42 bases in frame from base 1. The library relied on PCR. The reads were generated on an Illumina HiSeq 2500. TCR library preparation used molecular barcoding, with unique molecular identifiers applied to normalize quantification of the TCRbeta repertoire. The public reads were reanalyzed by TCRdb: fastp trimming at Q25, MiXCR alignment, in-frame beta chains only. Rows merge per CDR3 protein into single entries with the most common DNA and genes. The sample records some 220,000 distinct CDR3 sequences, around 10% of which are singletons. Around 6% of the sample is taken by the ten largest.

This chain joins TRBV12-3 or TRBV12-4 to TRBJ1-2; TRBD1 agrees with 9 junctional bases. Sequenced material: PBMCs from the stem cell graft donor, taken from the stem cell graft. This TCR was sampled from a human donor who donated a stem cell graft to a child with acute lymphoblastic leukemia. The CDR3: CASSLRGQGDGYTF. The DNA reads TGTGCCAGCAGTTTACGGGGACAGGGCGATGGCTACACCTTC.